This TCR beta chain was captured in a study of blood T cells in healthy people across ages (dated by TCRdb to the mid-2010s). Context from the whole study: In model experiments, template switching captured roughly one uniquely barcoded TCR beta cDNA molecule for every two T cells. To avoid experimental bias, donors of different ages were randomly spread across the sequencing lanes. To track age-related changes in TCR beta repertoire diversity, the study relied on deep sequencing normalized with unique cDNA molecular identifiers. For two donors (one aged 18 to 30 and one aged 80 or older), the study analyzed two additional independent replicas of 1 million unique cDNA reads from the same blood draw. The donors were divided into four age groups: young (average 16 years), middle-aged (roughly 40), aged (under 70) and long-lived (about 90).

Donors were 39 systemically healthy Caucasian individuals from Russia aged 6 to 90 years. Each donor gave around 9.5 milliliters of peripheral blood, collected into EDTA-treated Vacutainer tubes. Ficoll-Paque density-gradient centrifugation was used to isolate PBMCs, with at least 6.5 million per sample. Total RNA, at least 6 micrograms per sample, was extracted from PBMCs with Trizol reagent. Naive CD45RAhigh/CD27high T cell percentages were measured by flow cytometry on a PBMC aliquot from every donor. As regards this clonotype: Its antigen is not yet known. No base qualities exist here, and no much larger clone lies one base off it.

Overall results and qualifications from the work: Observed TCR beta diversity correlated strongly with the percentage of naive T cells measured by flow cytometry. As age increased, observed TCR beta diversity per million T cells dropped in a roughly linear way, and a significant reduction was already evident by age 40. Estimates of total diversity based on one million sequenced T cells were considered lower bounds and underestimates. Bulk unsorted PBMC profiling prevented conclusive comparison of naive and antigen-experienced compartments. The long-lived group showed more naive CD4+ T cells, fewer expanded clones and increased TCR diversity than the aged group, suggesting age selection. Donor CMV infection status was unknown, potentially confounding age-related changes in expanded clonotypes.

Library preparation employed 5' RACE. Sequenced on an Illumina HiSeq 2500. A second PCR of roughly 7 to 12 cycles was run with a J-beta primer mix and a sample-barcoded 5' primer. A template-switch 5' adaptor carrying 12 random nucleotides introduced a unique molecular identifier onto each TCR beta cDNA molecule. At least 3 million CDR3-containing paired-end reads were obtained from each sample. First-strand cDNA was synthesized from all RNA with the Mint cDNA synthesis kit, primed by a TRBC-specific oligonucleotide. Following uracil-DNA glycosylase treatment, a first 18-cycle PCR with universal primers M1SS and BC2_uni_R was performed on all cDNA. On the authors' methods: Normalization of each sample was performed by random selection of 1 million high-quality reads, each carrying a distinct molecular identifier. Reads sharing molecular identifiers were discarded rather than binned into consensus sequences. MiTCR, set to a Q25 quality threshold and the strictest error-elimination algorithm, was used for CDR3 identification, clonotype clustering and error correction. A nonparametric unseen species model using Euler transformation provided a lower-bound estimate of total TCR beta diversity. TCRdb reprocessing: public reads trimmed at Q25 with fastp, clones called with MiXCR, in-frame beta chains kept. Each entry merges the rows of one CDR3 protein and shows their most common DNA and genes. The V and J calls reflect TCRdb's pipeline rather than the authors' work. The table for this sample lists about 1 million distinct CDR3 sequences; less than 50% of them were counted only once. The top ten clones comprise approximately 20% of the sample.

Trimming takes 1 base off V and 15 bases off J; junction bases not matched to a gene: 12. CDR3 length: 14 amino acids, cysteine to phenylalanine. Only the CDR3 part of the read is kept: 42 bases, read in frame from the first base. The germline V gene specifies MNHNS as CDR1 and SASEGT as CDR2. Sequenced input: blood. The source is a woman in her sixties or seventies in good health. The chain uses TRBV6-1 and TRBJ2-1, with 7 central nucleotides matching TRBD2. DNA sequence: TGTGCCAGCAGTGAAGGGGTAGCGGGTGGACCCCGGTTCTTC. It codes for CASSEGVAGGPRFF.